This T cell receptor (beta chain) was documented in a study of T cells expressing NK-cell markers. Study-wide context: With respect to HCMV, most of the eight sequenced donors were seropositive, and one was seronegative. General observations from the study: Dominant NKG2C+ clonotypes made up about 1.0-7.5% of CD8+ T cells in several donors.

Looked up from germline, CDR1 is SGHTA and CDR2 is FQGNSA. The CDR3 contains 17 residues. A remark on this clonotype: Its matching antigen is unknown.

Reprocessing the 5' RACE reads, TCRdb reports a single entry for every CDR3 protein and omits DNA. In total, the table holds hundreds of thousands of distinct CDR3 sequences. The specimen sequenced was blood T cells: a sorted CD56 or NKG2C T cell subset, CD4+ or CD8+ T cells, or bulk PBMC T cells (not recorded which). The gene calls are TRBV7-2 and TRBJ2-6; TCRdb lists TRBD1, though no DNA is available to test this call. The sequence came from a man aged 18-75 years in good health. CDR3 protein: CASSLAGTGSGANVLTF. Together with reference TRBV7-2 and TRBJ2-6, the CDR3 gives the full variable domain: GAGVSQSPSNKVTEKGKDVELRCDPISGHTALYWYRQSLGQGLEFLIYFQGNSAPDKSGLPSDRFSAERTGGSVSTLTIQRTQQEDSAVYLCASSLAGTGSGANVLTFGAGSRLTVL.